The rows below give T cell receptor beta chains drawn from one sample of a study of human T cells and chemical hapten exposure. TCRdb called the RACE reads again in MiXCR, with one record for every CDR3 protein. The profile shows roughly 360,000 distinct CDR3 sequences, 4.8% of them singletons. Sequencing used whole blood, obtained in connection with sensitization to the hapten diphenylcyclopropenone (DPC). The receptors shown here come from a woman aged 50 to 65 with alopecia areata. Some clones in this sample may be carry-over from other donors' samples. Both conserved end residues are part of each CDR3. The D gene is left open where the match is weak. Clone size is not always given. Where it is, it says once, few, many or a class for expanded clones.

V gene: TRBV20-1
clone size: .
J gene: TRBJ2-1
D gene: .
CDR3 protein: CSAGGTVEQFF
CDR3 DNA: TGCAGTGCCGGGGGAACCGTTGAGCAGTTCTTC

V gene: TRBV6-2/TRBV6-3
clone size: many
J gene: TRBJ2-3
D gene: TRBD1
CDR3 protein: CASIRTGKEDTQYF
CDR3 DNA: TGTGCCAGCATTCGGACAGGGAAGGAAGATACGCAGTATTTT

V gene: TRBV3-1
clone size: .
J gene: TRBJ2-3
D gene: .
CDR3 protein: CASSQPGLITDTQYF
CDR3 DNA: TGTGCCAGCAGCCAACCCGGGCTTATCACAGATACGCAGTATTTT

V gene: TRBV10-3
clone size: few
J gene: TRBJ2-1
D gene: TRBD2
CDR3 protein: CAISSTSGRGSSYNEQFF
CDR3 DNA: TGTGCCATCAGTTCGACTAGCGGGAGGGGAAGCTCCTACAATGAGCAGTTCTTC

V gene: TRBV11-2
clone size: many
J gene: TRBJ2-1
D gene: TRBD1
CDR3 protein: CASSLQGQGAGGPMYNEQFF
CDR3 DNA: TGTGCCAGCAGCTTACAAGGACAGGGGGCGGGAGGGCCGATGTACAATGAGCAGTTCTTC

V gene: TRBV7-9
clone size: many
J gene: TRBJ1-4
D gene: TRBD1
CDR3 protein: CASSSGTGEIWNEKLFF
CDR3 DNA: TGTGCCAGCAGCTCAGGGACAGGGGAGATTTGGAATGAAAAACTGTTTTTT

V gene: TRBV9
clone size: .
J gene: TRBJ1-6
D gene: .
CDR3 protein: CASSGGDMANSPLHF
CDR3 DNA: TGTGCCAGCAGCGGAGGGGATATGGCTAATTCACCCCTCCACTTT

V gene: TRBV18
clone size: many
J gene: TRBJ2-5
D gene: .
CDR3 protein: CASSPPGRLYQETQYF
CDR3 DNA: TGTGCCAGCTCACCACCGGGGCGTTTGTACCAAGAGACCCAGTACTTC

V gene: TRBV10-3
clone size: .
J gene: TRBJ2-5
D gene: .
CDR3 protein: CAISTGPSKETQYF
CDR3 DNA: TGTGCCATCTCGACGGGACCCTCTAAAGAGACCCAGTACTTC

V gene: TRBV3-1
clone size: .
J gene: TRBJ2-7
D gene: TRBD1
CDR3 protein: CASSRGRDRGFPYEQYF
CDR3 DNA: TGTGCCAGCAGCCGAGGCCGGGACAGGGGCTTCCCCTACGAGCAGTACTTC

V gene: TRBV12-3/TRBV12-4
clone size: many
J gene: TRBJ2-1
D gene: TRBD2
CDR3 protein: CASSLPSGSINEQFF
CDR3 DNA: TGTGCCAGCAGTTTACCTAGCGGGAGTATCAATGAGCAGTTCTTC

V gene: TRBV12-3/TRBV12-4
clone size: many
J gene: TRBJ1-5
D gene: .
CDR3 protein: CASSWAGSNQPQHF
CDR3 DNA: TGTGCCAGCAGTTGGGCTGGCAGCAATCAGCCCCAGCATTTT

V gene: TRBV28
clone size: .
J gene: TRBJ1-2
D gene: .
CDR3 protein: CASGSQDYGYTF
CDR3 DNA: TGTGCCAGCGGCTCACAGGACTATGGCTACACCTTC

V gene: TRBV5-5
clone size: many
J gene: TRBJ1-1
D gene: .
CDR3 protein: CASSLGAPRGTEAFF
CDR3 DNA: TGTGCCAGCAGCTTGGGGGCACCGAGGGGCACTGAAGCTTTCTTT

V gene: TRBV20-1
clone size: many
J gene: TRBJ2-3
D gene: TRBD2
CDR3 protein: CSARGGNTDTQYF
CDR3 DNA: TGCAGTGCTAGGGGGGGGAACACAGATACGCAGTATTTT

V gene: TRBV27
clone size: few
J gene: TRBJ2-7
D gene: .
CDR3 protein: CASSLSRSEPGRDEQYF
CDR3 DNA: TGTGCCAGCAGTTTATCGCGATCAGAGCCCGGTAGAGACGAGCAGTACTTC

V gene: TRBV6-1
clone size: many
J gene: TRBJ2-7
D gene: .
CDR3 protein: CASSRDDRDKKREQYF
CDR3 DNA: TGTGCCAGCAGCCGCGATGACCGGGACAAAAAGAGGGAGCAGTACTTC

V gene: TRBV9
clone size: many
J gene: TRBJ1-5
D gene: TRBD1
CDR3 protein: CASSVGGQGREPQHF
CDR3 DNA: TGTGCCAGCAGCGTAGGGGGACAGGGGAGGGAACCCCAGCATTTT

V gene: TRBV10-3
clone size: .
J gene: TRBJ2-1
D gene: .
CDR3 protein: CAISVGLREQFF
CDR3 DNA: TGTGCCATCAGTGTAGGTTTACGTGAGCAGTTCTTC

V gene: TRBV12-3/TRBV12-4
clone size: .
J gene: TRBJ2-3
D gene: .
CDR3 protein: CASSPVRGTQYF
CDR3 DNA: TGTGCCAGCAGTCCCGTTCGGGGTACGCAGTATTTT

V gene: TRBV7-2
clone size: many
J gene: TRBJ1-1
D gene: .
CDR3 protein: CASSFHGGKAEAFF
CDR3 DNA: TGTGCCAGCAGCTTCCATGGGGGGAAAGCTGAAGCTTTCTTT

V gene: TRBV28
clone size: many
J gene: TRBJ2-3
D gene: .
CDR3 protein: CASSSIQGPDTQYF
CDR3 DNA: TGTGCCAGCAGTTCGATCCAGGGTCCAGATACGCAGTATTTT

V gene: TRBV20-1
clone size: many
J gene: TRBJ1-1
D gene: .
CDR3 protein: CSARIGGADTEAFF
CDR3 DNA: TGCAGTGCTAGGATCGGAGGGGCTGACACTGAAGCTTTCTTT

V gene: TRBV20-1
clone size: many
J gene: TRBJ2-7
D gene: TRBD1
CDR3 protein: CSARPGQGDYEQYF
CDR3 DNA: TGCAGTGCACGTCCGGGACAGGGGGACTACGAGCAGTACTTC

V gene: TRBV6-5
clone size: many
J gene: TRBJ1-1
D gene: .
CDR3 protein: CASSYAPRGKFAEAFF
CDR3 DNA: TGTGCCAGCAGTTACGCCCCTCGGGGCAAATTCGCTGAAGCTTTCTTT

V gene: TRBV6-5
clone size: many
J gene: TRBJ2-2
D gene: TRBD2
CDR3 protein: CASSPVTSLAGELFF
CDR3 DNA: TGTGCCAGCAGCCCCGTGACTAGCCTGGCCGGGGAGCTGTTTTTT

V gene: TRBV12-3/TRBV12-4
clone size: few
J gene: TRBJ1-1
D gene: TRBD1
CDR3 protein: CASSWDRSGTEAFF
CDR3 DNA: TGTGCCAGCAGCTGGGACAGATCAGGCACTGAAGCTTTCTTT

V gene: TRBV29-1
clone size: many
J gene: TRBJ2-3
D gene: .
CDR3 protein: CSVEAGGATDTQYF
CDR3 DNA: TGCAGCGTTGAAGCCGGGGGAGCTACAGATACGCAGTATTTT

V gene: TRBV20-1
clone size: many
J gene: TRBJ2-3
D gene: TRBD2
CDR3 protein: CSAKRLAGGTDTQYF
CDR3 DNA: TGCAGTGCCAAGAGACTAGCGGGAGGCACAGATACGCAGTATTTT

V gene: TRBV3-1
clone size: many
J gene: TRBJ2-3
D gene: .
CDR3 protein: CASSQGPSTDTQYF
CDR3 DNA: TGTGCCAGCAGCCAAGGGCCCAGCACAGATACGCAGTATTTT

V gene: TRBV12-3/TRBV12-4
clone size: many
J gene: TRBJ2-3
D gene: .
CDR3 protein: CASSLAVTDTQYF
CDR3 DNA: TGTGCCAGCAGTTTGGCAGTTACAGATACGCAGTATTTT

V gene: TRBV13
clone size: .
J gene: TRBJ1-1
D gene: .
CDR3 protein: CASSLAAGQPNTEAFF
CDR3 DNA: TGTGCCAGCAGCTTGGCGGCAGGCCAGCCGAACACTGAAGCTTTCTTT

V gene: TRBV28
clone size: few
J gene: TRBJ1-6
D gene: .
CDR3 protein: CASSFQGGGNSPLHF
CDR3 DNA: TGTGCCAGCAGTTTCCAGGGAGGTGGTAATTCACCCCTCCACTTT

V gene: TRBV27
clone size: many
J gene: TRBJ1-1
D gene: .
CDR3 protein: CASSFGGMNTEAFF
CDR3 DNA: TGTGCCAGCAGTTTCGGCGGCATGAACACTGAAGCTTTCTTT

V gene: TRBV20-1
clone size: many
J gene: TRBJ2-5
D gene: .
CDR3 protein: CSARDRTETQYF
CDR3 DNA: TGCAGTGCTAGAGATAGGACCGAGACCCAGTACTTC

V gene: TRBV7-2
clone size: many
J gene: TRBJ2-7
D gene: TRBD1
CDR3 protein: CASSLGQDYEQYF
CDR3 DNA: TGTGCCAGCAGCCTAGGACAGGACTACGAGCAGTACTTC

V gene: TRBV12-3/TRBV12-4
clone size: many
J gene: TRBJ1-3
D gene: TRBD1
CDR3 protein: CASSLAGTAPGNTIYF
CDR3 DNA: TGTGCCAGCAGTTTGGCCGGGACAGCACCTGGAAACACCATATATTTT

V gene: TRBV19
clone size: many
J gene: TRBJ2-2
D gene: .
CDR3 protein: CASKGGGANTGELFF
CDR3 DNA: TGTGCCAGTAAAGGCGGCGGCGCTAACACCGGGGAGCTGTTTTTT

V gene: TRBV11-2
clone size: few
J gene: TRBJ2-2
D gene: .
CDR3 protein: CASSPQLGPGELFF
CDR3 DNA: TGTGCCAGCAGTCCCCAGTTAGGTCCCGGGGAGCTGTTTTTT

V gene: TRBV20-1
clone size: .
J gene: TRBJ2-7
D gene: .
CDR3 protein: CSARDYPSSYEQYF
CDR3 DNA: TGCAGTGCTAGAGACTACCCGAGCTCCTACGAGCAGTACTTC

V gene: TRBV7-2
clone size: many
J gene: TRBJ2-1
D gene: .
CDR3 protein: CASSSRIGLGHEQFF
CDR3 DNA: TGTGCCAGCAGCTCAAGGATAGGGTTAGGGCATGAGCAGTTCTTC

V gene: TRBV5-1
clone size: many
J gene: TRBJ2-1
D gene: TRBD1
CDR3 protein: CASRGGTGALREQFF
CDR3 DNA: TGCGCCAGCAGAGGCGGGACAGGAGCCCTTCGGGAGCAGTTCTTC

V gene: TRBV20-1
clone size: many
J gene: TRBJ2-1
D gene: .
CDR3 protein: CSASAGEQFF
CDR3 DNA: TGCAGTGCTAGTGCGGGTGAGCAGTTCTTC

V gene: TRBV30
clone size: many
J gene: TRBJ2-1
D gene: TRBD2
CDR3 protein: CAWSQLAGVFDEQFF
CDR3 DNA: TGTGCCTGGAGTCAGCTAGCGGGAGTCTTCGATGAGCAGTTCTTC

V gene: TRBV7-8
clone size: many
J gene: TRBJ2-1
D gene: TRBD2
CDR3 protein: CASRVGTTSYNEQFF
CDR3 DNA: TGTGCCAGCAGGGTAGGGACTACCTCCTACAATGAGCAGTTCTTC

V gene: TRBV18
clone size: .
J gene: TRBJ2-1
D gene: .
CDR3 protein: CASSGDYNEQFF
CDR3 DNA: TGTGCCAGCTCAGGGGACTACAATGAGCAGTTCTTC

V gene: TRBV29-1
clone size: many
J gene: TRBJ2-7
D gene: TRBD1
CDR3 protein: CSVARTGDYEQYF
CDR3 DNA: TGCAGCGTTGCCCGGACAGGGGACTACGAGCAGTACTTC

V gene: TRBV4-2
clone size: .
J gene: TRBJ1-5
D gene: .
CDR3 protein: CASSQDTSARRNQPQHF
CDR3 DNA: TGTGCCAGCAGCCAAGATACGAGTGCCAGGAGGAATCAGCCCCAGCATTTT

V gene: TRBV12-3/TRBV12-4
clone size: few
J gene: TRBJ1-1
D gene: .
CDR3 protein: CASRRARGYTEAFF
CDR3 DNA: TGTGCCAGCCGTCGTGCCAGGGGCTACACTGAAGCTTTCTTT

V gene: TRBV12-3/TRBV12-4
clone size: many
J gene: TRBJ2-5
D gene: TRBD1
CDR3 protein: CASGLDRGQETQYF
CDR3 DNA: TGTGCCAGCGGACTGGACAGGGGGCAAGAGACCCAGTACTTC

V gene: TRBV7-9
clone size: few
J gene: TRBJ1-2
D gene: .
CDR3 protein: CASSLEGTVNYGYTF
CDR3 DNA: TGTGCCAGCAGCTTAGAGGGGACGGTGAACTATGGCTACACCTTC

V gene: TRBV6-2/TRBV6-3
clone size: .
J gene: TRBJ2-1
D gene: TRBD2
CDR3 protein: CASSYSTSPPSYNEQFF
CDR3 DNA: TGTGCCAGCAGTTACTCGACTAGCCCTCCTTCCTACAATGAGCAGTTCTTC

V gene: TRBV6-6
clone size: few
J gene: TRBJ1-4
D gene: .
CDR3 protein: CASSRPSGILREKLFF
CDR3 DNA: TGTGCCAGCAGCCGCCCAAGTGGTATTTTACGCGAAAAACTGTTTTTT

V gene: TRBV27
clone size: few
J gene: TRBJ1-5
D gene: TRBD1
CDR3 protein: CASKPGQGFGQPQHF
CDR3 DNA: TGTGCCAGCAAACCGGGACAGGGGTTCGGGCAGCCCCAGCATTTT

V gene: TRBV19
clone size: many
J gene: TRBJ1-1
D gene: TRBD1
CDR3 protein: CASSAGQGFGEAFF
CDR3 DNA: TGTGCCAGTAGTGCGGGACAGGGGTTCGGTGAAGCTTTCTTT

V gene: TRBV10-3
clone size: many
J gene: TRBJ2-1
D gene: .
CDR3 protein: CAISDGNSRDEQFF
CDR3 DNA: TGTGCCATCAGTGATGGTAACAGTCGAGATGAGCAGTTCTTC

V gene: TRBV28
clone size: many
J gene: TRBJ2-3
D gene: .
CDR3 protein: CASSAGIADTQYF
CDR3 DNA: TGTGCCAGCAGTGCAGGGATCGCAGATACGCAGTATTTT

V gene: TRBV7-6
clone size: many
J gene: TRBJ2-5
D gene: .
CDR3 protein: CASSMRGSGETQYF
CDR3 DNA: TGTGCCAGCAGCATGAGGGGGTCAGGGGAGACCCAGTACTTC

V gene: TRBV5-1
clone size: many
J gene: TRBJ2-2
D gene: .
CDR3 protein: CASSPQWGKAGELFF
CDR3 DNA: TGCGCCAGCAGCCCCCAGTGGGGGAAGGCCGGGGAGCTGTTTTTT

V gene: TRBV19
clone size: many
J gene: TRBJ2-1
D gene: TRBD2
CDR3 protein: CASSILLAGVNEQFF
CDR3 DNA: TGTGCCAGTAGTATATTGCTAGCGGGAGTCAATGAGCAGTTCTTC